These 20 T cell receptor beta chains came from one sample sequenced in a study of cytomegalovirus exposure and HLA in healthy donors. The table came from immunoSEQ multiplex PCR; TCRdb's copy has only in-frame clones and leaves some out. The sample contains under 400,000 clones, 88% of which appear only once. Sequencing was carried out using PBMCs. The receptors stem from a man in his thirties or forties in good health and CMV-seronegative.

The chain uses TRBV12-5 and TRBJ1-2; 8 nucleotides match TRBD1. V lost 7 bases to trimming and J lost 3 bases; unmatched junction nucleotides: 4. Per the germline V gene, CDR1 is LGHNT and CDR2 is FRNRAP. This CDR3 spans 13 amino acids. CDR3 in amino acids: CASALTGDYGYTF. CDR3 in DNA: TGTGCTAGTGCGTTGACAGGGGACTATGGCTACACCTTC.

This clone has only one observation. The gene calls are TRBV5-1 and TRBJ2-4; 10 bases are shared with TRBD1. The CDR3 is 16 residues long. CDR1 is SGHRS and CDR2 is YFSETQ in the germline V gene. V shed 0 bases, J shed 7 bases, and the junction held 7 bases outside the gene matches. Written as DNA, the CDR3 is TGCGCCAGCAGCTTGGGACAGGGGGCTTTGGGGAACATTCAGTACTTC. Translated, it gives CASSLGQGALGNIQYF.

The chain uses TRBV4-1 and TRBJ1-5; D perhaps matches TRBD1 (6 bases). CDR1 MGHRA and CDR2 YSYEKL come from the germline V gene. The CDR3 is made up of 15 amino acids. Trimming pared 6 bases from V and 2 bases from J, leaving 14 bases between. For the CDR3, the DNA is TGCGCCAGCAGAGTCCTGGCAGGGGGCAATCAGCCCCAGCATTTT. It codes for CASRVLAGGNQPQHF.

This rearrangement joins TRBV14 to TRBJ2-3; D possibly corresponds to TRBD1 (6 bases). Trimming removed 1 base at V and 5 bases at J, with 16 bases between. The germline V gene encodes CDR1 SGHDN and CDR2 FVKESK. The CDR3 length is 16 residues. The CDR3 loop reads CASSQVTGTPIDTQYF. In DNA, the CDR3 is TGTGCCAGCAGCCAAGTTACAGGGACCCCGATAGATACGCAGTATTTT.

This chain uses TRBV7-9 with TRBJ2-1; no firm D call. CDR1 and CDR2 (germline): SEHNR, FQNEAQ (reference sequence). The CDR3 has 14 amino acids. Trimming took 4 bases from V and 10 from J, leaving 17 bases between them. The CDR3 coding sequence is TGTGCCAGCAGCTCGCTTGTGGAGCCACGGGAGCAGTTCTTC. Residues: CASSSLVEPREQFF.

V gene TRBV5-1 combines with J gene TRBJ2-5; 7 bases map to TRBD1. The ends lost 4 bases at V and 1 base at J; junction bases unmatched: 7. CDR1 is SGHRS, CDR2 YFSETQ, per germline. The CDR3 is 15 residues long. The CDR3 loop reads CASSISGTVQETQYF. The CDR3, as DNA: TGCGCCAGCAGCATCTCCGGGACAGTCCAAGAGACCCAGTACTTC.

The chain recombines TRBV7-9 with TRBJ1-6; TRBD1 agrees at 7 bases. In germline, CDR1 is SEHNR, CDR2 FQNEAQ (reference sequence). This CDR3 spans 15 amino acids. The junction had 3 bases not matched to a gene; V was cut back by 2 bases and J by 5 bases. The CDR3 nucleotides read TGTGCCAGCAGCTTACCTGGGACAGATAATTCACCCCTCCACTTT. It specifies CASSLPGTDNSPLHF. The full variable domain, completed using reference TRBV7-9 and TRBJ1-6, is DTGVSQNPRHKITKRGQNVTFRCDPISEHNRLYWYRQTLGQGPEFLTYFQNEAQLEKSRLLSDRFSAERPKGSFSTLEIQRTEQGDSAMYLCASSLPGTDNSPLHFGNGTRLTVT.

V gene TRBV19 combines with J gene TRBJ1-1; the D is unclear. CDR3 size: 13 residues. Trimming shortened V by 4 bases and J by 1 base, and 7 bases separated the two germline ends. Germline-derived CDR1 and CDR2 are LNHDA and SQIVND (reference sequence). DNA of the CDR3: TGTGCCAGTAGTAAGTACGGGAACACTGAAGCTTTCTTT. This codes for CASSKYGNTEAFF.

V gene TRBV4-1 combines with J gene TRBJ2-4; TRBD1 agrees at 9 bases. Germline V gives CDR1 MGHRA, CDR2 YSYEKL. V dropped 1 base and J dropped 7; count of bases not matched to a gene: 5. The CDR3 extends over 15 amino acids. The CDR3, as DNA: TGCGCCAGCAGCCAAGGGGACAGGGAACTGAACATTCAGTACTTC. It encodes CASSQGDRELNIQYF.

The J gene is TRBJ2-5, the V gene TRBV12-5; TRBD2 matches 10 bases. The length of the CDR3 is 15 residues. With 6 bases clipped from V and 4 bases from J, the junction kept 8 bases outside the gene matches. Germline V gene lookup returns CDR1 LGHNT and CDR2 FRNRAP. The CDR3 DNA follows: TGTGCTAGTGGCCCAATAGCGGGGGGAGGAGAGACCCAGTACTTC. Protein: CASGPIAGGGETQYF.

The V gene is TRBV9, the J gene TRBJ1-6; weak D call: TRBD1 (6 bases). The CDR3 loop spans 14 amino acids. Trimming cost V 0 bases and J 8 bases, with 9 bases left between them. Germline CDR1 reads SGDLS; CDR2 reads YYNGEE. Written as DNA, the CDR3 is TGTGCCAGCAGCGTAGAAGGGGGGGATTCACCCCTCCACTTT. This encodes CASSVEGGDSPLHF. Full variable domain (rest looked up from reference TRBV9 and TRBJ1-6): DSGVTQTPKHLITATGQRVTLRCSPRSGDLSVYWYQQSLDQGLQFLIQYYNGEERAKGNILERFSAQQFPDLHSELNLSSLELGDSALYFCASSVEGGDSPLHFGNGTRLTVT.

CDR3 DNA: TGTGCCAGCAGTTACGAGGATCAAGAGACCCAGTACTTC. Encoded protein: CASSYEDQETQYF. This sequence joins TRBV6-5 and TRBJ2-5; no definite D call. V dropped 2 bases and J dropped 2 bases, with 6 bases sitting between them. The CDR3 has 13 amino acids. Germline V lookup: CDR1 MNHEY, CDR2 SVGAGI.

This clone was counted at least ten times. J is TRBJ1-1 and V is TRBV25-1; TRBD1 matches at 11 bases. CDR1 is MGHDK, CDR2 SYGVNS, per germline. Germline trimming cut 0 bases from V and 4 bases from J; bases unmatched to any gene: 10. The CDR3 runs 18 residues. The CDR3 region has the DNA TGTGCCAGCAGTGAATATTATGCTATAGGGACAGGGGGCACTGAAGCTTTCTTT. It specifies CASSEYYAIGTGGTEAFF.

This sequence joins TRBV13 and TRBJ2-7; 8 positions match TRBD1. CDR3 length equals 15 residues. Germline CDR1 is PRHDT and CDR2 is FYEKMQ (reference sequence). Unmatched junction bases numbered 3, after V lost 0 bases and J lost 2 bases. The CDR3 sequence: CASSLGQGATYEQYF. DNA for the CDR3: TGTGCCAGCAGCTTAGGGCAGGGGGCAACCTACGAGCAGTACTTC.

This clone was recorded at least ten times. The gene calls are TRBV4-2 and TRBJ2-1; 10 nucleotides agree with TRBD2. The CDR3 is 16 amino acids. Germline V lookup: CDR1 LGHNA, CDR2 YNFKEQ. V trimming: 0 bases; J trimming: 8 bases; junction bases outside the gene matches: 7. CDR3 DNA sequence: TGTGCCAGCAGCCAAGATACGAGCGGGGGGGCCGATGAGCAGTTCTTC. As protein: CASSQDTSGGADEQFF.

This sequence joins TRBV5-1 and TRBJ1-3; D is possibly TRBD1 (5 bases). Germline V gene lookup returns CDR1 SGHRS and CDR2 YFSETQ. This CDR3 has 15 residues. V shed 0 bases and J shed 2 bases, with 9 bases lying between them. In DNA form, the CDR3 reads TGCGCCAGCAGCTTGGACGGGGGAACTGGAAACACCATATATTTT. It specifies CASSLDGGTGNTIYF.

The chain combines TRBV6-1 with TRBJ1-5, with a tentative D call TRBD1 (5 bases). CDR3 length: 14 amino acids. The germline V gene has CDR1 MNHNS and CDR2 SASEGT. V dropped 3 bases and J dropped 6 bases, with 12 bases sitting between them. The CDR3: CASSEGLGVQPQHF. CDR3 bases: TGTGCCAGCAGTGAGGGGCTAGGGGTTCAGCCCCAGCATTTT.

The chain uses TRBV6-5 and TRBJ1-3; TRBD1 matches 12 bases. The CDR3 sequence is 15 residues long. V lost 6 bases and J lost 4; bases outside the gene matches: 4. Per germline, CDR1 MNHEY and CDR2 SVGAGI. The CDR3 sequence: CASSRDRGPGNTIYF. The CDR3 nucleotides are TGTGCCAGCAGCCGGGACAGGGGGCCCGGAAACACCATATATTTT.

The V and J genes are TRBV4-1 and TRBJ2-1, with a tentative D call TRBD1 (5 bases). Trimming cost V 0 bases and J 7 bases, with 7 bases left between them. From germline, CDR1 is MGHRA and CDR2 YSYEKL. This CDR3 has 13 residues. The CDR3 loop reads CASSQDTGNEQFF. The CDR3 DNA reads TGCGCCAGCAGCCAAGATACAGGTAATGAGCAGTTCTTC.

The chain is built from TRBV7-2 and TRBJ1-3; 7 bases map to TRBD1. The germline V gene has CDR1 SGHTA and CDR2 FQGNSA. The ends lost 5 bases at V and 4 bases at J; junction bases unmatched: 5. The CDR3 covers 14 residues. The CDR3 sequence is CASSLRQGGNTIYF. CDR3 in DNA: TGTGCCAGCAGCCTACGACAGGGAGGAAACACCATATATTTT.